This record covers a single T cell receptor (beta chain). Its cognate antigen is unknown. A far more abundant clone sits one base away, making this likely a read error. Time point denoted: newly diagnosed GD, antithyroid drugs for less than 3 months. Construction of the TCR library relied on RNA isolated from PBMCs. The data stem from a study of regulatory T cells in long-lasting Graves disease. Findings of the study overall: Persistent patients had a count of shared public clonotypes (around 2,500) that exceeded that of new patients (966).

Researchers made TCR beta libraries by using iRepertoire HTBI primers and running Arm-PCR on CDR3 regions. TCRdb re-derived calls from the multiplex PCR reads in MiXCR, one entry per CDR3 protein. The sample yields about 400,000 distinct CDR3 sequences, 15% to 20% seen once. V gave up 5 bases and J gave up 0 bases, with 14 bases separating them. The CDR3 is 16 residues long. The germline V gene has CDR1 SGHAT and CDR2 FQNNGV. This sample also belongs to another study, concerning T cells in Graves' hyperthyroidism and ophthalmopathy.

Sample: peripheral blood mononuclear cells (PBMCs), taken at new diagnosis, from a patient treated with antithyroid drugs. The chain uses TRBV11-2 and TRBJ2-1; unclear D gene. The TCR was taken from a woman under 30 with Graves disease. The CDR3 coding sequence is TGTGCCAGCAGCCCGGTTACTTGGGCCTCCTACAATGAGCAGTTCTTC. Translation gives CASSPVTWASYNEQFF. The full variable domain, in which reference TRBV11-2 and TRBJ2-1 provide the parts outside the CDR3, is EAGVAQSPRYKIIEKRQSVAFWCNPISGHATLYWYQQILGQGPKLLIQFQNNGVVDDSQLPKDRFSAERLKGVDSTLKIQPAKLEDSAVYLCASSPVTWASYNEQFFGPGTRLTVL.